This T cell receptor beta chain derives from a study of blood T cell repertoires in COVID-19. Looking at the study overall: Among Cohort 3 donors, those recovered had two negative PCRs, clearance, or symptom resolution.

Participants were aged about 18 to 100 years from around 24 US areas. Trimming removed 3 bases at V and 5 bases at J, with 11 bases between. The germline gives CDR1 LNHDA, CDR2 SQIVND (reference sequence). CDR3 length equals 13 residues. In the authors' workflow: Counts of nucleated cells, estimated from reference gene primer amplification, were obtained. Libraries were prepared by immunoSEQ multiplex PCR; TCRdb keeps only in-frame clonotypes and omits some of them. That table supplies the V and J calls and clone size; D and trimming were determined from the DNA. The repertoire holds approximately 250,000 clones, with 85% to 90% as singletons. A single count supports this clone.

This clonotype originated in a woman aged 55-75 years in a cohort exposed to, infected with or recovered from COVID-19 (not recorded which). Sample: PBMCs or T cells enriched from blood (not recorded which). The chain combines TRBV19 with TRBJ2-7; D is uncertain. CDR3 nucleotide sequence: TGTGCCAGTAGTATGGGCCTAATAGACGAGCAGTACTTC. The encoded protein is CASSMGLIDEQYF.